A single sample gave rise to the 13 T cell receptor beta chains below, sequenced in a study of control samples from healthy donors and cancer patients. The protocol was immunoSEQ multiplex PCR, while the TCRdb copy is restricted to in-frame clones and leaves out a portion. This sample carries approximately 97,000 clones, around nine tenths of them seen once, and the ten largest clones take over 12%. Material for sequencing was blood. The source is a man aged 30 to 39 in good health.

The chain uses TRBV25-1 and TRBJ1-5; TRBD1 might be the D (5 bases). Germline V gene data show CDR1 as MGHDK and CDR2 as SYGVNS. V was trimmed by 3 bases and J by 2 bases, leaving 17 bases between them. This CDR3 comprises 17 residues. As DNA, the CDR3 is TGTGCCAGCAGTGATTCTTCATTGGGGGAGGGCAATCAGCCCCAGCATTTT. Its translation is CASSDSSLGEGNQPQHF.

J is TRBJ1-5 and V is TRBV5-6; D is unresolved. Germline CDR1 reads SGHDT; CDR2 reads YYEEEE. The germline V and J ends were trimmed by 4 bases and 2 bases, with 7 bases remaining between them. The CDR3 is made up of 13 amino acids. CDR3 amino acids: CASSALGNQPQHF. The CDR3 bases are TGTGCCAGCAGCGCCCTAGGCAATCAGCCCCAGCATTTT.

The rearrangement uses TRBV19 and TRBJ2-4; 9 positions agree with TRBD2. The CDR3 sequence is 16 residues long. With 5 bases clipped from V and 6 bases from J, the junction kept 11 bases outside the gene matches. Germline lookup yields CDR1 LNHDA and CDR2 SQIVND (reference sequence). The CDR3, as DNA: TGTGCCAGTAGTCTCGGCGGCGGGAGGGTCGGAAACATTCAGTACTTC. It is translated as CASSLGGGRVGNIQYF.

The chain uses TRBV7-3 and TRBJ2-3; 11 bases fit TRBD2. The junction had 10 bases not matched to a gene; V was cut back by 0 bases and J by 2 bases. Germline V gene lookup returns CDR1 SGHTA and CDR2 FQGTGA. This CDR3 has 19 amino acids. The chain's CDR3 is CASSLTGPASGRFTDTQYF. The CDR3 nucleotides are TGTGCCAGCAGCTTAACTGGACCAGCTAGCGGGAGGTTCACAGATACGCAGTATTTT.

The J gene is TRBJ2-6, the V gene TRBV6-2 or TRBV6-3, with D unresolved. Germline CDR1 reads MNHEY; CDR2 reads SVGEGT. The CDR3 loop spans 15 amino acids. V lost 6 bases, J lost 1 base, and 10 bases lay in between. For the CDR3, the DNA is TGTGCCAGCAGGCCTTTTAGTTCTGGGGCCAACGTCCTGACTTTC. This codes for CASRPFSSGANVLTF.

V and J are TRBV11-3 and TRBJ2-5; 7 nucleotides agree with TRBD2. Per the germline V gene, CDR1 is SGHNT and CDR2 is YENEEA. V was clipped by 4 bases and J by 4 bases; unmatched bases: 15. CDR3 size: 17 residues. The CDR3 region is CASSSGGWAGEGETQYF. DNA of the CDR3: TGTGCCAGCAGCTCCGGCGGATGGGCGGGAGAGGGAGAGACCCAGTACTTC.

This clone turned up a few times. The V gene is TRBV6-6, the J gene TRBJ1-6; D perhaps matches TRBD1 (6 bases). This CDR3 is 16 amino acids long. Germline-derived CDR1 and CDR2 are MNHNY and SVGAGI (reference sequence). Trimming took off 6 bases at V and 2 bases at J, with 14 bases between the two ends. The CDR3 here is CASSPFGGTYNSPLHF. The CDR3 DNA reads TGTGCCAGCAGCCCCTTCGGGGGCACCTATAATTCACCCCTCCACTTT.

The J gene is TRBJ2-7, the V gene TRBV29-1; 7 nucleotides match TRBD1. This CDR3 is built from 14 residues. The V segment lost 6 bases and the J segment 6 bases; nucleotides outside the gene matches: 14. In germline, CDR1 is SQVTM, CDR2 ANQGSEA. CDR3 nucleotides: TGCAGCGTAGACATGACAGGGTCTTTCGGCGAGCAGTACTTC. This codes for CSVDMTGSFGEQYF.

V and J are TRBV7-2 and TRBJ1-2; a weak D match, TRBD1 (5 bases). Germline CDR1 SGHTA, CDR2 FQGNSA. V gave up 4 bases and J gave up 2 bases, with 14 bases separating them. This CDR3 contains 15 residues. The CDR3 here is CASSSRRWGNYGYTF. The CDR3 DNA reads as TGTGCCAGCAGCTCCCGTCGGTGGGGGAACTATGGCTACACCTTC.

This chain links TRBV11-3 with TRBJ2-1; 12 bases are shared with TRBD2. The germline V gene has CDR1 SGHNT and CDR2 YENEEA. This CDR3 has 17 amino acids. V lost 0 bases and J lost 5; bases outside the gene matches: 5. As DNA, the CDR3 is TGTGCCAGCAGCTTAGATCGAGGACTAGCGGGGAACAATGAGCAGTTCTTC. Its translation: CASSLDRGLAGNNEQFF.

This chain uses TRBV7-9 with TRBJ2-7, with D possibly being TRBD1 (5 bases). Trimming shortened V by 4 bases and J by 4 bases, and 11 bases separated the two germline ends. Germline CDR1 is SEHNR and CDR2 is FQNEAQ (reference sequence). This CDR3 region has 13 residues. This CDR3 reads CASSSKDSYEQYF. For the CDR3, the DNA is TGTGCCAGCAGCTCCAAAGACAGTTACGAGCAGTACTTC.

This chain links TRBV7-9 with TRBJ2-2; the match to TRBD2 covers 12 bases. Per the germline V gene, CDR1 is SEHNR and CDR2 is FQNEAQ (reference sequence). The junction had 6 bases not matched to a gene; V was cut back by 5 bases and J by 5 bases. This CDR3 has 16 residues. The CDR3 DNA reads as TGTGCCAGCAGCGGCAGACTAGCGGGAGATACCGGGGAGCTGTTTTTT. Translated: CASSGRLAGDTGELFF. Variable domain in full (rest from reference TRBV7-9 and TRBJ2-2): DTGVSQNPRHKITKRGQNVTFRCDPISEHNRLYWYRQTLGQGPEFLTYFQNEAQLEKSRLLSDRFSAERPKGSFSTLEIQRTEQGDSAMYLCASSGRLAGDTGELFFGEGSRLTVL.

V is TRBV4-3 and J is TRBJ2-5, with TRBD2 identical over 11 bases. Germline V lookup: CDR1 LGHNA, CDR2 YSLEER. The length of the CDR3 is 15 residues. J was trimmed by 4 bases and V by 4 bases; bases with no gene match: 5. The CDR3 region has the DNA TGCGCCAGCAGCCTTAGCGGGAGGGGGGCAGAGACCCAGTACTTC. It encodes CASSLSGRGAETQYF.